This T cell receptor (beta chain) was documented in a study of blood T cell repertoires in COVID-19 (dated by TCRdb to 2018 to 2020). Context from the whole study: Samples from collaborators originated in the United States, Italy and Spain and spanned both the acute and convalescent phases of COVID-19. The dataset comprised deeply sampled blood TCRbeta repertoires from subjects exposed to, actively infected with, or recovered from COVID-19. The samples were drawn from the first 160 participants of the ongoing ImmuneRACE study and from 1,254 subjects provided by 6 global collaborators. The repertoires were made available in a free public database intended to serve as a resource for research on the immune response to SARS-CoV-2. Where available, HLA class I and class II types were taken from metadata supplied by the sample provider and were not determined by assay-based typing. The prospective study material was composed of cDNA or gDNA derived from T cells, B-cell-depleted T cells, or PBMCs. Nearly every sample came with metadata listing a de-identified subject ID, COVID-19 status, age in years and sex.

This clone has only one observation. Its recognized antigen is unknown. The record has no base qualities; no much larger clone is one base away. Paper-wide results and their limitations: The quantity of clinical and demographic metadata differed by source and by participant and was supplied without curation.

At one collaborating source in Seattle, patients were enrolled during active infection and were followed longitudinally through the course of disease. Collaborating institutions collected whole blood in K2EDTA tubes following their own protocols. Collaborator samples were shipped for TCRbeta analysis as frozen whole blood, isolated PBMCs, or DNA extracted from either sample type. TCRbeta CDR3 regions were amplified from genomic DNA using the immunoSEQ Assay, a bias-controlled multiplex PCR. The paper's processing steps were these. Nucleated cell counts per sample were estimated from amplification of reference gene primers within the assay. To quantify the absolute abundance of each unique TCRbeta CDR3 rearrangement, sequence reads were collapsed and filtered. For each sample, productive Simpson clonality was calculated as the square root of Simpson's diversity index across productive rearrangements. TCRdb mirrors the immuneACCESS table, restricted to in-frame sequences. Some clones are absent from its copies; in checked studies, under half trace to an unresolved V gene, and the reason for the others is unknown. The D gene and trimming were derived from the DNA, and the V and J assignments and clone size from that table. This sample comprises a few hundred thousand clones, 80% to 95% of them detected only once. Of the sample, 2.5% to 3% falls within the top ten clones.

The germline V gene (reference sequence) gives CDR1 as WNHNN and CDR2 as SYGVQD. Its CDR3 holds 15 amino acids, cysteine through phenylalanine. Only the CDR3 part of the read is kept: 45 bases, read in frame from the first base. Ends trimmed: V by 1 base, J by 6 bases; bases unmatched to a gene: 5. This sequence originates from a person aged 18 to 30 with COVID-19, enrolled during active disease. The chain uses TRBV10-1 and TRBJ2-3, with 9 bases aligning to TRBD2. Sequenced: peripheral blood. The DNA reads TGCGCCAGCAGTGAGTTTGCGGGAGGGTACGATACGCAGTATTTT. This is translated as CASSEFAGGYDTQYF.